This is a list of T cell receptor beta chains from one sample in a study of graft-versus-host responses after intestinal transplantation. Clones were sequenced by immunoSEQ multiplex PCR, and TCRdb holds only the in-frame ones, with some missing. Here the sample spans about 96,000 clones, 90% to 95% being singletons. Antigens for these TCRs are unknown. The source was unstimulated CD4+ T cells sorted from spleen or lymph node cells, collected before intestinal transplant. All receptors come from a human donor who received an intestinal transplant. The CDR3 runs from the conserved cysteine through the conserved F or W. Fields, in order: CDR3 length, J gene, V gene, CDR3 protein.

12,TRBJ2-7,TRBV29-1,CSVGTNSYEQYF
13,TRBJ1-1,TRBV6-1,CASREQGGTEAFF
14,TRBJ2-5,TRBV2,CATSGGGTGETQYF
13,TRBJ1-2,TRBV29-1,CSATQSPTYGYTF
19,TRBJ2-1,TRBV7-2,CASSFSGLAGTSSYNEQFF
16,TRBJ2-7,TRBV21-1,CASGRQTSGRAYEQYF
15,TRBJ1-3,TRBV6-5,CASSPGSFSGNTIYF
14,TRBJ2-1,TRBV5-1,CASSLSGPYNEQFF
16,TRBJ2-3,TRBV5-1,CASSFIAGGPIDTQYF
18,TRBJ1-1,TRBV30,CAWSVRFPGTGTNTEAFF
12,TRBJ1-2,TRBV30,CAWIKDMDGYTF
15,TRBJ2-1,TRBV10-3,CAISESGGLVNEQFF
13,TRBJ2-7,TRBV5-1,CASSRGAGQEQYF
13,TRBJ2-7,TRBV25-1,CASSPGSLYEQYF
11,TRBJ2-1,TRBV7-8,CASSLGGRKFF
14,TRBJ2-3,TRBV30,CAWSLQVMADTQYF
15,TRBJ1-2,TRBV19,CASSYSIPRDYGYTF
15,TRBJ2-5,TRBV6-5,CASSYSFLFSETQYF
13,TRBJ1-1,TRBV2,CASTDSTVTEAFF
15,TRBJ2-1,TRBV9,CASSVDGRGYNEQFF
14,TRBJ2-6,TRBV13,CASTRGSGANVLTF
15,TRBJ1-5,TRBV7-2,CASSLWAGSNQPQHF
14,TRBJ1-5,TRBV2,CASSENSENQPQHF
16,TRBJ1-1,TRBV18,CASSFLTGAENTEAFF
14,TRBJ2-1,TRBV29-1,CSVHGGSSYNEQFF
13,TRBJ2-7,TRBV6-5,CASSYTQYYEQYF
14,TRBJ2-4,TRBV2,CASSVQGAADIQYF
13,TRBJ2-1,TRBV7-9,CASSLGFSWEQFF
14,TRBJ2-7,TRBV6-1,CASSGRQGTYEQYF
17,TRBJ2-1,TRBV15,CATSRPGGLAGGNEQFF
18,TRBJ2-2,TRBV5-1,CASSFDYEAGVNTGELFF
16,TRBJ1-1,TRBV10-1,CASSESWQAMNTEAFF
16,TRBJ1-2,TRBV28,CASSKRWTGEDYGYTF
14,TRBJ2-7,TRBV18,CASSHGREGYEQYF
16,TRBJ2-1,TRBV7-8,CASSLRRTGAYNEQFF
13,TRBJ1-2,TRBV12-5,CVTGGPGNYGYTF
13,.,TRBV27,CASKLTSSYEQYF
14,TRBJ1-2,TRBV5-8,CASSLAGTPYFIAF
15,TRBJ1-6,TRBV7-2,CASSHGGTSNSPLHF
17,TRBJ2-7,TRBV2,CASSDAAQGAISYEQYF
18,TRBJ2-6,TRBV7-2,CASSSYLRGAGGANVLTF
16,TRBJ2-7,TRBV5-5,CASSFVWGEGTYEQYF
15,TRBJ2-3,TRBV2,CASRPLAPAADTQYF
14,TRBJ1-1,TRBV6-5,CASSPSQGRTEAFF
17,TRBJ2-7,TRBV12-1,CASSFPPGTSGFYEQYF
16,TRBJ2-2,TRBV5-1,CASSSAGLANTGELFF
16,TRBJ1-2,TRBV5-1,CASSLVSGQGGYGYTF
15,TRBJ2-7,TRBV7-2,CASSPGTSGVHEQYF
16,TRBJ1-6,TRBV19,CASSLRPGQDNSPLHF
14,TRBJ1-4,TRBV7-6,CASSRGQGLEKLFF
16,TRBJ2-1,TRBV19,CASTPGSGRSYNEQFF
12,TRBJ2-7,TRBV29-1,CSVEDTRYEQYF
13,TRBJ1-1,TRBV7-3,CASSPSRDTEAFF
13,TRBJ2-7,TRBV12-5,CASGSTIYYEQYF
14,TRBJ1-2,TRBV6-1,CASSEYGGPYGYTF